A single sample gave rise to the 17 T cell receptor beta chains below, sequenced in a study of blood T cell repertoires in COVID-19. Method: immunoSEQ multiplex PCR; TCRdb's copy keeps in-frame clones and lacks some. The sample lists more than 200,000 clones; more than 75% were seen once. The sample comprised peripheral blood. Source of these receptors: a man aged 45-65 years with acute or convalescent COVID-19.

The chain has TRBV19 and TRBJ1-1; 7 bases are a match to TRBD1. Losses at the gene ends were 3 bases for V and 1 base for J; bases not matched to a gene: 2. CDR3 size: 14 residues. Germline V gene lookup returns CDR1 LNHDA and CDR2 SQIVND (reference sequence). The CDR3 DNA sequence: TGTGCCAGTAGTATCTGGGACAGGAACACTGAAGCTTTCTTT. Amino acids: CASSIWDRNTEAFF.

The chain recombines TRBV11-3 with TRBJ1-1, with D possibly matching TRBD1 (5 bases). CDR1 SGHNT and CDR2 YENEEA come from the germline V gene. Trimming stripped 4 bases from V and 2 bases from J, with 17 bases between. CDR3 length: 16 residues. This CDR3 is CASSSSWGEHNTEAFF. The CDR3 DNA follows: TGTGCCAGCAGCTCGTCTTGGGGGGAACACAACACTGAAGCTTTCTTT.

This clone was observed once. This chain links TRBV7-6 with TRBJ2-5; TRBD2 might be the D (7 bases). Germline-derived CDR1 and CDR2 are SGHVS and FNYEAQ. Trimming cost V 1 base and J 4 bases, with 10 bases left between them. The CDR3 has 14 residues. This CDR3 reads CASSLEGGRETQYF. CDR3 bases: TGTGCCAGCAGCTTAGAGGGGGGGAGAGAGACCCAGTACTTC.

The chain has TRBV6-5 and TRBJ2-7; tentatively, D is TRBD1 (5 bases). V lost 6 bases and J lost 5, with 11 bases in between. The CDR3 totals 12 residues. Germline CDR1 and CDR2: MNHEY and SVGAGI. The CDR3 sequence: CASSSTGNEQYF. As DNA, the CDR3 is TGTGCCAGCAGCTCTACAGGAAACGAGCAGTACTTC.

CDR3 bases: TGCGCCAGCAGCCCAGCCGTATTAACAGGGACGCAGACCCAGTACTTC. Its protein is CASSPAVLTGTQTQYF. The chain combines TRBV5-1 with TRBJ2-5, with a weak D call TRBD1 (6 bases). V was clipped by 4 bases and J by 6 bases, with 22 bases between them. The CDR3 loop spans 16 amino acids. Germline V gives CDR1 SGHRS, CDR2 YFSETQ.

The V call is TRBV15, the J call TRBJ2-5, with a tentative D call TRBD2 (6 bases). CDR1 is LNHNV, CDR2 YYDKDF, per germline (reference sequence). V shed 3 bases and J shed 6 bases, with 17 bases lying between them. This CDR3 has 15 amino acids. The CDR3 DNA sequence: TGTGCCACCAGCAGCACGGGACTTGGGGGGAAGACCCAGTACTTC. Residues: CATSSTGLGGKTQYF. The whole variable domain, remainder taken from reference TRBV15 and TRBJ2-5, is DAMVIQNPRYQVTQFGKPVTLSCSQTLNHNVMYWYQQKSSQAPKLLFHYYDKDFNNEADTPDNFQSRRPNTSFCFLDIRSPGLGDTAMYLCATSSTGLGGKTQYFGPGTRLLVL.

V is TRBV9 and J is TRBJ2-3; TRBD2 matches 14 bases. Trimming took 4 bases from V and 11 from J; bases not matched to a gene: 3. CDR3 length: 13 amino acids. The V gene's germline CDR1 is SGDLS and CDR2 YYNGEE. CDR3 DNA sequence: TGTGCCAGCAGCCCGGGGACTAGCGGGGGGCAGTATTTT. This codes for CASSPGTSGGQYF.

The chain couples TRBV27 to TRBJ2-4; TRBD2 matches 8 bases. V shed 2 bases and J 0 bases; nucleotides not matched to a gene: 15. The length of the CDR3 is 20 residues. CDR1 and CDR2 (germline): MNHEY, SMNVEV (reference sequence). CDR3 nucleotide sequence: TGTGCCAGCAGTTTACGTGTGGGGCTAGCGGGCGTTCTAGCCAAAAACATTCAGTACTTC. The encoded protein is CASSLRVGLAGVLAKNIQYF.

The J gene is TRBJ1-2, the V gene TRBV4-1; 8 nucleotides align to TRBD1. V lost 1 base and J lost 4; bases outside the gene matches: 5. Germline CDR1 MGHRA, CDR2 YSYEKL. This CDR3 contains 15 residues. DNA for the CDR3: TGCGCCAGCAGCCAAGCCCAGGGGGCGAGCTATGGCTACACCTTC. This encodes CASSQAQGASYGYTF.

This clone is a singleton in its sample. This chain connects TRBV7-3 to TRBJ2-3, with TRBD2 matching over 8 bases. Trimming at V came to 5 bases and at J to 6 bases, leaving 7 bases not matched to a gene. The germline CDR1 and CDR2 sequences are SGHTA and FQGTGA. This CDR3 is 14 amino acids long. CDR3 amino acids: CASSLDSGVDTQYF. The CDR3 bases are TGTGCCAGCAGCCTTGATAGCGGGGTTGATACGCAGTATTTT.

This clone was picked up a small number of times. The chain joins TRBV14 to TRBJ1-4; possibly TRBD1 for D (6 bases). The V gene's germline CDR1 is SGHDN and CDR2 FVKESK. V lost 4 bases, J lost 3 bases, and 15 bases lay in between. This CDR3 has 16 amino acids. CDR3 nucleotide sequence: TGTGCCAGCAGCCGATCTCGGACAGTCCCTAATGAAAAACTGTTTTTT. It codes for CASSRSRTVPNEKLFF.

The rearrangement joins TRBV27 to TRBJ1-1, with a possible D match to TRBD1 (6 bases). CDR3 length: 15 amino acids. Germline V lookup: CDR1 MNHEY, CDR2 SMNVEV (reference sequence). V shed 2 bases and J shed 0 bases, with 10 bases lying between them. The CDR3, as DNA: TGTGCCAGCAGTTTACAGGGGAGAGTGAACACTGAAGCTTTCTTT. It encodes CASSLQGRVNTEAFF.

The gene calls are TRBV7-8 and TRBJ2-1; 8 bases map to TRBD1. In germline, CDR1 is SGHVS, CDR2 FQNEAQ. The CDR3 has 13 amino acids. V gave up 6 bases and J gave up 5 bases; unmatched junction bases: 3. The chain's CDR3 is CASSLDRDNEQFF. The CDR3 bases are TGTGCCAGCAGTTTGGACAGGGACAATGAGCAGTTCTTC.

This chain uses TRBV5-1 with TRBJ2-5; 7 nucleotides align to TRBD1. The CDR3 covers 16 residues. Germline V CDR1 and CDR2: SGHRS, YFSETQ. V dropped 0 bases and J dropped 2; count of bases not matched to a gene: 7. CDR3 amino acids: CASSLAIGTEQETQYF. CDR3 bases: TGCGCCAGCAGCTTGGCGATCGGGACAGAACAAGAGACCCAGTACTTC.

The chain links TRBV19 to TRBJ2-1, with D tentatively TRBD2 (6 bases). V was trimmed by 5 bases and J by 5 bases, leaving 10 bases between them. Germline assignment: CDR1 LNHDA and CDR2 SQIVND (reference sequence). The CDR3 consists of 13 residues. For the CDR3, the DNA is TGTGCCAGTAGTGGGACTTTTAACAATGAGCAGTTCTTC. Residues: CASSGTFNNEQFF.

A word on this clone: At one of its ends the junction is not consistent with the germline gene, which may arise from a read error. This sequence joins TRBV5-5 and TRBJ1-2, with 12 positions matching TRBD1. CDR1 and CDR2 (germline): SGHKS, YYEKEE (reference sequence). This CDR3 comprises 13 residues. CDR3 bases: TGTGCCAGCAGCTTGGTCGGGACAGGGGGCCGGGACTTC. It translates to CASSLVGTGGRDF.

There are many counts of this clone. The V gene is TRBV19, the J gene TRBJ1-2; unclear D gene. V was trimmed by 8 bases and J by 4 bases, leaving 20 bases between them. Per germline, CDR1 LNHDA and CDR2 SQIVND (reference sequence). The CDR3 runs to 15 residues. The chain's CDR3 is CASLPTNYQAYGYTF. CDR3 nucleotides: TGTGCCAGTTTACCGACTAATTACCAAGCCTATGGCTACACCTTC.